This note documents a single T cell receptor (beta chain) sequence. Antigen unknown. The data are from a study of identical twins' blood T cells. As for the study in general: Roughly twelve libraries, six alpha and six beta, gave some 48 million reads. General observations from the study: Shared environment remains a possible cause of twin similarity. Out-of-frame TCRbeta clonotypes reportedly had markedly more similar V usage in twins than unrelated donors.

V was clipped by 5 bases and J by 2 bases, with 6 bases between them. Germline V gene data show CDR1 as SEHNR and CDR2 as FQNEAQ (reference sequence). CDR3 length: 12 amino acids. TCRdb independently ran MiXCR on the 5' RACE reads; one entry per CDR3 protein. The sample lists 350,000 to 450,000 distinct CDR3 sequences, over 25% occurring once. The chain combines TRBV7-9 with TRBJ2-5; D is unclear. The sample was PBMCs. The receptor comes from a woman aged 18 to 55 in good health. The CDR3 here is CASSPHQETQYF. DNA for the CDR3: TGTGCCAGCAGCCCCCATCAAGAGACCCAGTACTTC.